A single sample is the source of the 21 T cell receptor beta chains below, sequenced in a study of T cell responses to AZD1222 COVID-19 vaccine. TCRdb's copy holds only in-frame clones and misses some; the assay was immunoSEQ multiplex PCR. The sample yields roughly 160,000 clones, just under 95% seen once. Here the sequenced sample was peripheral blood, taken on day 0 of AZD1222 vaccination. The receptors originated from an adult in good health.

The chain links TRBV6-5 to TRBJ1-5; 9 positions agree with TRBD1. With 7 bases clipped from V and 4 bases from J, the junction kept 2 bases outside the gene matches. Germline assignment: CDR1 MNHEY and CDR2 SVGAGI. The CDR3 is 13 residues long. This CDR3 is CASKGTGNQPQHF. CDR3 coding DNA: TGTGCCAGCAAAGGGACAGGGAATCAGCCCCAGCATTTT.

This CDR3 reads CAGQDTLNLAAHTF. CDR3 bases: TGTGCCGGACAAGACACCCTGAACCTCGCCGCTCACACCTTC. The chain employs TRBV30 and TRBJ1-2; a weak D match, TRBD1 (5 bases). V was pared by 8 bases and J by 12 bases, with 28 bases between. Germline CDR1 and CDR2: GTSNPN and SVGIG (reference sequence). The CDR3 contains 14 residues.

The V gene is TRBV19, the J gene TRBJ1-5; 7 nucleotides match TRBD1. Looked up from germline, CDR1 is LNHDA and CDR2 is SQIVND (reference sequence). CDR3 length: 15 residues. V shed 10 bases and J 4 bases; nucleotides not matched to a gene: 13. CDR3 loop: CATSMRQGTNQPQHF. The CDR3 region has the DNA TGTGCCACTAGCATGAGACAGGGAACGAATCAGCCCCAGCATTTT.

V is TRBV5-1 and J is TRBJ2-2; a possible D gene is TRBD1 (6 bases). CDR3 length equals 16 residues. The germline V gene encodes CDR1 SGHRS and CDR2 YFSETQ. The V end was cut by 3 bases, the J end by 0 bases, with 12 bases between. This CDR3 is CASSSGQLANTGELFF. DNA of the CDR3: TGCGCCAGCAGCTCTGGACAGCTCGCGAACACCGGGGAGCTGTTTTTT. Full variable domain (rest looked up from reference TRBV5-1 and TRBJ2-2): KAGVTQTPRYLIKTRGQQVTLSCSPISGHRSVSWYQQTPGQGLQFLFEYFSETQRNKGNFPGRFSGRQFSNSRSEMNVSTLELGDSALYLCASSSGQLANTGELFFGEGSRLTVL.

This rearrangement joins TRBV18 to TRBJ2-7, with D uncertain. The CDR3 spans 14 residues. The V end was cut by 3 bases, the J end by 1 base, with 10 bases between. CDR1 is KGHSH and CDR2 is LQKENI in the germline V gene. DNA of the CDR3: TGTGCCAGCTCACCTGATGGAAGGTCCTACGAGCAGTACTTC. It specifies CASSPDGRSYEQYF.

The chain is built from TRBV23-1 and TRBJ2-1; D is perhaps TRBD1 (7 bases). TRBV23-1 is an ORF, with its function uncertain. The CDR3 length is 14 residues. Deletions cut 4 bases from V and 4 bases from J, with 11 bases between. CDR3 sequence reads: CASSRGTAYNEQFF. The DNA for the CDR3 is TGCGCCAGCAGTCGCGGGACAGCTTACAATGAGCAGTTCTTC.

This chain connects TRBV19 to TRBJ2-7; the match to TRBD1 covers 8 bases. J was trimmed by 3 bases and V by 8 bases; bases with no gene match: 9. The V gene's germline CDR1 is LNHDA and CDR2 SQIVND (reference sequence). The CDR3 spans 14 residues. CDR3 sequence (DNA): TGTGCCAGTTCCCCAACCAGGGGGCTCTACGAGCAGTACTTC. It translates to CASSPTRGLYEQYF.

V and J are TRBV4-2 and TRBJ2-7; 7 bases line up with TRBD1. CDR1 is LGHNA, CDR2 YNFKEQ, per germline. The CDR3 is made up of 16 amino acids. V lost 4 bases, J lost 4 bases, and 13 bases stayed unmatched. CDR3 amino acids: CASSPLQGGAQYEQYF. The CDR3 DNA reads as TGTGCCAGCAGCCCCTTGCAAGGGGGCGCACAATACGAGCAGTACTTC.

V usage is TRBV10-3 and J usage is TRBJ2-1; D perhaps matches TRBD1 (5 bases). The germline CDR1 and CDR2 sequences are ENHRY and SYGVKD. V lost 0 bases to trimming and J lost 13 bases, with 19 bases between them. This CDR3 is built from 15 residues. CDR3 residues: CAISESGLSRISQFF. The CDR3 DNA reads TGTGCCATCAGTGAGTCGGGGCTTTCGCGGATAAGTCAGTTCTTC.

The V and J genes are TRBV2 and TRBJ1-2; unclear D gene. V was trimmed by 5 bases and J by 3 bases, leaving 22 bases between them. The V gene's germline CDR1 is SNHLY and CDR2 FYNNEI. The CDR3 sequence is 17 residues long. Here the CDR3 DNA reads TGTGCCAGCAGTCGGCCCCGCAGGCAATATTCGGACTATGGCTACACCTTC. Protein product: CASSRPRRQYSDYGYTF.

This clone was recorded only once. The V and J genes are TRBV5-1 and TRBJ2-3; 7 bases are shared with TRBD2. The junction had 6 bases not matched to a gene; V was cut back by 5 bases and J by 0 bases. There are 15 residues in the CDR3. Germline V gene sequence: CDR1 SGHRS, CDR2 YFSETQ. CDR3 in DNA: TGCGCCAGCAGACCTGCTAGCGGAAGCACAGATACGCAGTATTTT. Translated: CASRPASGSTDTQYF. The complete variable domain, with remaining parts taken from reference TRBV5-1 and TRBJ2-3, reads KAGVTQTPRYLIKTRGQQVTLSCSPISGHRSVSWYQQTPGQGLQFLFEYFSETQRNKGNFPGRFSGRQFSNSRSEMNVSTLELGDSALYLCASRPASGSTDTQYFGPGTRLTVL.

V is TRBV20-1 and J is TRBJ2-7, with no clear D. Trimming stripped 3 bases from V and 3 bases from J, with 15 bases between. Germline CDR1 is DFQATT and CDR2 is SNEGSKA (reference sequence). This CDR3 has 14 residues. CDR3 coding DNA: TGCAGTGCTAGTTCGCGACCGACCTACTACGAGCAGTACTTC. Translation gives CSASSRPTYYEQYF.

V and J are TRBV6-5 and TRBJ1-2; D gene ambiguous. CDR3 size: 11 residues. Germline V lookup: CDR1 MNHEY, CDR2 SVGAGI. V shed 7 bases and J shed 8 bases, with 11 bases lying between them. The CDR3 spells CASTHGWGYTF. The CDR3 bases are TGTGCCAGCACCCACGGGTGGGGCTACACCTTC.

As concerns this clone: The junction departs from the called germline gene at one end, perhaps through a read error. CDR3 coding DNA: TGTGCTAGCAGCCCAATCAAAGCTAGCGGGACTATCACCGGGGAGCTGTTTTTT. Its translation: CASSPIKASGTITGELFF. The chain has TRBV7-7 and TRBJ2-2, with 9 bases aligning to TRBD2. Germline V gene data show CDR1 as SSHAT and CDR2 as FNYEAQ (reference sequence). The CDR3 is 18 residues long.

In this sample, this clone turned up once. One end of the junction does not line up with germline, which may come from a read error. The chain is built from TRBV7-7 and TRBJ2-5; 13 bases fit TRBD2. The CDR3 contains 18 residues. From germline, CDR1 is SSHAT and CDR2 FNYEAQ (reference sequence). DNA for the CDR3: TGTGCTAGCAGCTTAGTAGGTGGGACTAGCGGGGCCCAAGAGACCCAGTACTTC. Translated, it gives CASSLVGGTSGAQETQYF.

The rearrangement links TRBV7-2 to TRBJ2-5, with 9 bases matching TRBD2. The CDR3 has 15 amino acids. In germline, CDR1 is SGHTA, CDR2 FQGNSA. V shed 1 base and J 4 bases; nucleotides not matched to a gene: 4. The CDR3 reads CASSLGGGVRETQYF. CDR3 DNA: TGTGCCAGCAGCTTAGGCGGGGGGGTTAGAGAGACCCAGTACTTC.

V and J are TRBV5-1 and TRBJ2-7; 8 bases map to TRBD1. The ends lost 0 bases at V and 3 bases at J; junction bases unmatched: 5. The CDR3 contains 15 residues. Germline-derived CDR1 and CDR2 are SGHRS and YFSETQ. The CDR3 sequence is CASSLGQGMRYEQYF. The DNA for the CDR3 is TGCGCCAGCAGCTTGGGACAGGGGATGCGCTACGAGCAGTACTTC.

The V and J genes are TRBV5-4 and TRBJ1-1; no reliable D call. Trimming took 4 bases from V and 1 from J, leaving 8 bases between them. CDR1 and CDR2 (germline): SGHNT, YYREEE (reference sequence). The CDR3 is 13 residues long. The CDR3 is CASSPVGNTEAFF. The CDR3 nucleotides read TGTGCCAGCAGCCCGGTCGGGAACACTGAAGCTTTCTTT.

J is TRBJ2-2 and V is TRBV5-5, with D maybe TRBD1 (6 bases). Per the germline V gene, CDR1 is SGHKS and CDR2 is YYEKEE (reference sequence). Trimming removed 4 bases at V and 8 bases at J, with 15 bases between. This CDR3 is built from 14 residues. CDR3 amino acids: CASSVTGSPGELFF. CDR3 nucleotide sequence: TGTGCCAGCAGCGTGACAGGTTCTCCGGGGGAGCTGTTTTTT.

The CDR3 nucleotides are TGTGCCTGGAGCCACCTTCCCCCACGGCAGAAGGCCTCCTACGAGCAGTACTTC. It codes for CAWSHLPPRQKASYEQYF. The rearrangement joins TRBV30 to TRBJ2-7; no definite D call. The ends were cut back, 3 bases at V and 0 bases at J, with 24 bases in the middle. CDR1 and CDR2 from the germline V gene are GTSNPN and SVGIG (reference sequence). This CDR3 spans 18 amino acids.

V is TRBV6-5 and J is TRBJ2-7; tentative D call: TRBD1 (5 bases). This CDR3 spans 15 amino acids. CDR1 and CDR2 from the germline V gene are MNHEY and SVGAGI. Trimming stripped 6 bases from V and 4 bases from J, with 19 bases between. CDR3 in amino acids: CASSRSRRQRYEQYF. CDR3 DNA sequence: TGTGCCAGCAGCCGCTCCCGAAGACAGAGATACGAGCAGTACTTC.